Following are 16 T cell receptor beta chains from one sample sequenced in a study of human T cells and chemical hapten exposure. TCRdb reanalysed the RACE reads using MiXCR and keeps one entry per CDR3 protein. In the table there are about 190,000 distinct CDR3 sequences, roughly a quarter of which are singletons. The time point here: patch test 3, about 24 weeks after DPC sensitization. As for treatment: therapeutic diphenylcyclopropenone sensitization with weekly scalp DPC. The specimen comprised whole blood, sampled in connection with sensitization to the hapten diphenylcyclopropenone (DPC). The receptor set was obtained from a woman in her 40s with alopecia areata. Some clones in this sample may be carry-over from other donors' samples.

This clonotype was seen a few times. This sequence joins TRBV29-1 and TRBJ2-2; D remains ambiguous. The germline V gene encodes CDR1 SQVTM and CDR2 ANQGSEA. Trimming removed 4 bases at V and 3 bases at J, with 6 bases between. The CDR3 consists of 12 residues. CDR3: CSVAADTGELFF. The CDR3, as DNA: TGCAGCGTTGCCGCCGACACCGGGGAGCTGTTTTTT.

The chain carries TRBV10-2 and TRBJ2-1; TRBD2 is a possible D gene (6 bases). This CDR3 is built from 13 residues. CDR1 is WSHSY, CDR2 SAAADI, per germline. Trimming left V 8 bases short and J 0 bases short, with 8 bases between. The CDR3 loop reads CASGGYSYNEQFF. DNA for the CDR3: TGCGCCAGCGGGGGGTACTCCTACAATGAGCAGTTCTTC.

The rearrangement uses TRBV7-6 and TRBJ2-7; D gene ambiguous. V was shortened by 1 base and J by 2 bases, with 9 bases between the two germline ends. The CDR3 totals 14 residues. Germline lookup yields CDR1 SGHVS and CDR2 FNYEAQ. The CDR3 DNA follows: TGTGCCAGCAGCTTAGAACCGGTAACCTACGAGCAGTACTTC. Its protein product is CASSLEPVTYEQYF. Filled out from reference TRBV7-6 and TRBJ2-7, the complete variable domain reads GAGVSQSPRYKVTKRGQDVALRCDPISGHVSLYWYRQALGQGPEFLTYFNYEAQQDKSGLPNDRFSAERPEGSISTLTIQRTEQRDSAMYRCASSLEPVTYEQYFGPGTRLTVT.

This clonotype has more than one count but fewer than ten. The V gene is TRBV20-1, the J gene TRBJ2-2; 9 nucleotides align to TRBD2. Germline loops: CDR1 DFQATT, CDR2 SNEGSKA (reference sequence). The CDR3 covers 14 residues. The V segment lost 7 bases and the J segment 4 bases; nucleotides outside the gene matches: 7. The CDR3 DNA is TGCAGTGTTCCACGGACTAGCGTCACCGGGGAGCTGTTTTTT. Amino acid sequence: CSVPRTSVTGELFF.

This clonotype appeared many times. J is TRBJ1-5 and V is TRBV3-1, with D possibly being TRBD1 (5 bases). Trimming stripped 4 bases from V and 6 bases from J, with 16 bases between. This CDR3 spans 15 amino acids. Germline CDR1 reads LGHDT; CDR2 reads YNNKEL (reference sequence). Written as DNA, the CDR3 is TGTGCCAGCAGCCCGCGTCGGGGGGAGAGTCAGCCCCAGCATTTT. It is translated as CASSPRRGESQPQHF.

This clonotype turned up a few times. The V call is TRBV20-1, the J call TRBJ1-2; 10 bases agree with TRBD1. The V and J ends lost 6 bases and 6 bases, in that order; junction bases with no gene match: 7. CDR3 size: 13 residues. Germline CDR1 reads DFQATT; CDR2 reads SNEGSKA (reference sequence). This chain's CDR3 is CSARGTGDHGYTF. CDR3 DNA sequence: TGCAGTGCCAGGGGGACAGGGGACCATGGCTACACCTTC.

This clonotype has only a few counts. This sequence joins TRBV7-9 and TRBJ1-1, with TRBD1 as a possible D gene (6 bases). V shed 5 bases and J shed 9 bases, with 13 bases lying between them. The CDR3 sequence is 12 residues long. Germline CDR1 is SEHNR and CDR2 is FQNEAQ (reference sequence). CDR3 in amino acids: CASSTGQRKAFF. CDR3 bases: TGTGCCAGCAGCACCGGACAGCGAAAAGCTTTCTTT.

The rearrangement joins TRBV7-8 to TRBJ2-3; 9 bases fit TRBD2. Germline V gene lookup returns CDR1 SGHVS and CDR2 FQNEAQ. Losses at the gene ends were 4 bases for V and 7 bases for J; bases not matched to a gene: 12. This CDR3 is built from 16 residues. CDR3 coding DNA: TGTGCCAGCAGCTCGTGGACTAGCGCTGGGGCAAATACGCAGTATTTT. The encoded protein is CASSSWTSAGANTQYF. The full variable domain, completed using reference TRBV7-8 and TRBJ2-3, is GAGVSQSPRYKVAKRGQDVALRCDPISGHVSLFWYQQALGQGPEFLTYFQNEAQLDKSGLPSDRFFAERPEGSVSTLKIQRTQQEDSAVYLCASSSWTSAGANTQYFGPGTRLTVL.

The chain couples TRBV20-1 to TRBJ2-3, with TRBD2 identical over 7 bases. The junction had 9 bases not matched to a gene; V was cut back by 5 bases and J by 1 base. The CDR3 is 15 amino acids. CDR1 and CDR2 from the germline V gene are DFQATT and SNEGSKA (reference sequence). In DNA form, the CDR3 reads TGCAGTGCTCGGAAAGAGCGGGGACGCACAGATACGCAGTATTTT. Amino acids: CSARKERGRTDTQYF.

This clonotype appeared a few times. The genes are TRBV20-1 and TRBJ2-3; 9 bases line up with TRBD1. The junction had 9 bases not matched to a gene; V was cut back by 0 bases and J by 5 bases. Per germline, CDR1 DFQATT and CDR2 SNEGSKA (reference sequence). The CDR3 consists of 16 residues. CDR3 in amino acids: CSARDGHRGLVDTQYF. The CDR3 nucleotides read TGCAGTGCTAGAGATGGCCACAGGGGGCTGGTAGATACGCAGTATTTT.

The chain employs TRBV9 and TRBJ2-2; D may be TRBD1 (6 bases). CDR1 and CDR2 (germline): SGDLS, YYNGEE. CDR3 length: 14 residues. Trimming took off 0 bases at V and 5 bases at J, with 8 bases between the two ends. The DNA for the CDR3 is TGTGCCAGCAGCGTAGACAGGGCAACCGGGGAGCTGTTTTTT. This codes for CASSVDRATGELFF.

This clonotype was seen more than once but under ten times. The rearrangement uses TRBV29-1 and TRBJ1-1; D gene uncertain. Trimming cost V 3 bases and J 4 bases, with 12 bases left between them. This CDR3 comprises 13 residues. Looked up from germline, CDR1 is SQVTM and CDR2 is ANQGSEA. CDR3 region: CSVERDEGTEAFF. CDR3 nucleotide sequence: TGCAGCGTTGAGAGGGATGAGGGCACTGAAGCTTTCTTT.

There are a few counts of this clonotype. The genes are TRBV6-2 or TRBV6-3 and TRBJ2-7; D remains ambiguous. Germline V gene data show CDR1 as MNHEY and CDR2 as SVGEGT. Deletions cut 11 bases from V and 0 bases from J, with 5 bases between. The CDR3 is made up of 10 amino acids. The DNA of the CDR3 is TGTGCCCCACCCTCCTACGAGCAGTACTTC. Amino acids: CAPPSYEQYF.

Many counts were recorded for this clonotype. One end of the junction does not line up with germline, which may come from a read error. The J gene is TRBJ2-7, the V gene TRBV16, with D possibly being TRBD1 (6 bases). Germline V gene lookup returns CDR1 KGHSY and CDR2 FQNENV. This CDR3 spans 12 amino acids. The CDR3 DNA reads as TGTGCCAGCAGCCCACGGACAGTAAAACCCTTCTTC. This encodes CASSPRTVKPFF. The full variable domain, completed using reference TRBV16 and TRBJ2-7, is GEEVAQTPKHLVRGEGQKAKLYCAPIKGHSYVFWYQQVLKNEFKFLISFQNENVFDETGMPKERFSAKCLPNSPCSLEIQATKLEDSAVYFCASSPRTVKPFFGPGTRLTVT.

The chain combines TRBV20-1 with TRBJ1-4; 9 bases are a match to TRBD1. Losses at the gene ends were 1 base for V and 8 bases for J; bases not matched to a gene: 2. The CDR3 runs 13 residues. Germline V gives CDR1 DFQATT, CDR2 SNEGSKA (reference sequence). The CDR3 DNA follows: TGCAGTGCTAGAGGGACAGGGGACGAAAAACTGTTTTTT. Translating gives CSARGTGDEKLFF.

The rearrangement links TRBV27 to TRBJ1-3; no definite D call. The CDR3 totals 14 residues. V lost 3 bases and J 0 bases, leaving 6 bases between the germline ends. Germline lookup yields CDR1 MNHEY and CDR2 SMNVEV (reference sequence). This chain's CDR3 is CASSLTHSGNTIYF. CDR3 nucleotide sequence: TGTGCCAGCAGTTTGACGCACTCTGGAAACACCATATATTTT.